This TCR beta chain was profiled in a study of cytomegalovirus exposure and HLA in healthy donors. Study-wide points: Earlier analysis found most TCR beta V segments productive about 87% or about 30% of the time.

The study ran its PCR with 60 Vbeta and 13 Jbeta primers. Libraries were prepared by immunoSEQ multiplex PCR; TCRdb keeps only in-frame clonotypes and omits some of them. The table lists some 120,000 clones, roughly four fifths of them singletons. Germline V lookup: CDR1 SGHTA, CDR2 FQGNSA. The V and J ends lost 5 bases and 3 bases respectively, with 10 bases between them. This CDR3 is 14 amino acids long. Turning to this clone: Its antigen is currently unknown.

The specimen was PBMCs. This chain connects TRBV7-2 to TRBJ2-2, with a weak D call TRBD1 (5 bases). This TCR was recovered from a male donor in good health and CMV-seropositive. The CDR3 protein is CASSRDRYTGELFF. In nucleotides, the CDR3 is TGTGCCAGCAGCCGCGACAGATACACCGGGGAGCTGTTTTTT.